One sample yielded the 9 T cell receptor beta chains listed below, sequenced in a study. TCRdb called the 5' RACE reads again in MiXCR, with one record for every CDR3 protein. The table has 30,000 or so distinct CDR3 sequences, more than 20% seen once; the top ten hold 2% to 2.5%. Tregs were sorted as CD4+CD25+CD127-/low cells. Sequenced material: tumor-infiltrating Tregs sorted from the breast tumor. Source of these receptors: a female donor with breast cancer.

This clonotype appeared many times. V is TRBV4-1 and J is TRBJ2-4; the D gene is possibly TRBD1 (6 bases). Germline assignment: CDR1 MGHRA and CDR2 YSYEKL. Trimming took off 3 bases at V and 4 bases at J, with 16 bases between the two ends. This CDR3 comprises 16 residues. Here the CDR3 DNA reads TGCGCCAGCAGCCAGGACCCGACAGGACTTAAAAACATTCAGTACTTC. It translates to CASSQDPTGLKNIQYF.

The J gene is TRBJ2-7, the V gene TRBV5-5; tentatively, D is TRBD1 or TRBD2 (6 bases each). Germline V gives CDR1 SGHKS, CDR2 YYEKEE (reference sequence). V lost 1 base, J lost 3 bases, and 14 bases lay in between. This CDR3 is built from 15 residues. The CDR3 DNA follows: TGTGCCAGCAGCTTGCGTCCGGGGGCACTCTACGAGCAGTACTTC. This gives the protein CASSLRPGALYEQYF.

The table lists this clonotype with a few counts. The chain carries TRBV2 and TRBJ2-3, with TRBD2 matching 12 bases. V shed 5 bases, J shed 3 bases, and the junction held 6 bases outside the gene matches. Germline V lookup: CDR1 SNHLY, CDR2 FYNNEI. This CDR3 spans 16 amino acids. DNA of the CDR3: TGTGCCAGCAGTTCTAGCGGGAGGGCTGGGACAGATACGCAGTATTTT. It codes for CASSSSGRAGTDTQYF.

On this clonotype itself: Likely a read error: the CDR3 ends without its conserved phenylalanine or tryptophan. The chain links TRBV29-1 to TRBJ2-3; 7 nucleotides align to TRBD2. The CDR3 sequence is 13 residues long. The junction had 8 bases not matched to a gene; V was cut back by 5 bases and J by 6 bases. The germline gives CDR1 SQVTM, CDR2 ANQGSEA. The CDR3 reads CSVRRESGDTQYS. The CDR3 DNA is TGCAGCGTTCGGCGGGAGTCGGGGGATACGCAGTATTCT.

Within the sample, this clonotype is medium-sized. The chain recombines TRBV4-1 with TRBJ2-7, with 8 bases matching TRBD2. Germline V CDR1 and CDR2: MGHRA, YSYEKL. The trim removed 1 base at V and 0 bases at J, leaving 5 bases unmatched. The CDR3 has 16 residues. The CDR3 coding sequence is TGCGCCAGCAGCCAAGGTCCGGGAGGGAGCTCCTACGAGCAGTACTTC. This translates into CASSQGPGGSSYEQYF.

The chain has TRBV5-1 and TRBJ2-2, with TRBD2 identical over 8 bases. CDR3 length: 14 amino acids. CDR1 is SGHRS and CDR2 is YFSETQ in the germline V gene. V trimming: 5 bases; J trimming: 4 bases; junction bases outside the gene matches: 4. The CDR3, as DNA: TGCGCCAGCAGGGATGGGACTAGCACCGGGGAGCTGTTTTTT. It codes for CASRDGTSTGELFF. The entire variable domain, with the rest obtained from reference TRBV5-1 and TRBJ2-2, is as follows: KAGVTQTPRYLIKTRGQQVTLSCSPISGHRSVSWYQQTPGQGLQFLFEYFSETQRNKGNFPGRFSGRQFSNSRSEMNVSTLELGDSALYLCASRDGTSTGELFFGEGSRLTVL.

To note about this clonotype: The DNA is omitted, as the CDR3 cannot be located on it reliably, and the CDR3 follows TCRdb's listing. The chain links TRBV20-1 to TRBJ1-2. Germline lookup yields CDR1 DFQATT and CDR2 SNEGSKA (reference sequence). 21 amino acids form the CDR3, both terminal residues included. The CDR3 sequence is CSAQDSRQETQYFGPNYGYTF.

This clonotype was observed at least ten times. The chain combines TRBV5-1 with TRBJ2-7, with D possibly matching TRBD2 (5 bases). V was pared by 5 bases and J by 1 base, with 13 bases between. Germline CDR1 SGHRS, CDR2 YFSETQ. CDR3 length: 14 amino acids. CDR3 sequence: CASRVGPGSYEQYF. The CDR3 DNA reads as TGCGCCAGCAGGGTCGGGCCGGGATCCTACGAGCAGTACTTC.

A word on this clonotype: No conserved phenylalanine or tryptophan is present at the end of the CDR3, so a read error is the likely explanation. V gene TRBV12-3 or TRBV12-4 combines with J gene TRBJ1-1; D not certain. The CDR3 sequence is 13 residues long. The ends were cut back, 6 bases at V and 5 bases at J, with 13 bases in the middle. CDR3 coding DNA: TGTGCCAGCAGGTCCGGACCGAGGACTGAAGCTTTCCTT. Translation gives CASRSGPRTEAFL.